This T cell receptor beta chain was recovered during a study of PD-1 blockade in classical Hodgkin lymphoma. Findings and limits, study-wide: Reports described newly diagnosed patients as having lower baseline TCR diversity than healthy donors.

Germline CDR1 reads MNHNS; CDR2 reads SASEGT. The CDR3 consists of 13 residues. The V end lost 8 bases, the J end lost 5 bases, and 15 bases lay between the germline ends. Libraries were prepared by immunoSEQ multiplex PCR; TCRdb keeps only in-frame clonotypes and omits some of them. This table has about 12,000 clones, 80% appearing once. Exposure to brentuximab vedotin varied, and each patient had relapsed following autologous stem cell transplantation. A note on this clone: Its antigen is as yet unknown.

The sample consisted of peripheral blood mononuclear cells (PBMCs), taken at baseline. This TCR came from a human donor with classical Hodgkin lymphoma. The chain couples TRBV6-1 to TRBJ2-5; D could derive from TRBD1 or TRBD2 (6 bases each). In DNA form, the CDR3 reads TGTGCCAGCCGGCCCCCGGGGGCCGAGACCCAGTACTTC. Protein sequence: CASRPPGAETQYF.